Each of the 27 T cell receptor beta chains below was sequenced from the same sample in a study of blood T cell repertoires in COVID-19. Assay: immunoSEQ multiplex PCR; the TCRdb copy retains only in-frame clones and omits some. The sample holds roughly 43,000 clones; roughly 85% are singletons and the top ten take less than 15%. The sequenced sample was peripheral blood. These receptors came from a woman in her 70s in a cohort sampled during active COVID-19.

The chain links TRBV6-2 or TRBV6-3 to TRBJ1-4; TRBD1 agrees at 7 bases. CDR1 is MNHEY, CDR2 SVGEGT, per germline. CDR3 size: 18 residues. With V trimmed by 6 bases and J by 5 bases, 18 bases remained unmatched. The CDR3 is CASRPRQGTRILNEKLFF. Written as DNA, the CDR3 is TGTGCCAGCAGGCCTCGACAGGGAACAAGAATTTTAAATGAAAAACTGTTTTTT.

This chain joins TRBV7-9 and TRBJ2-2, with D tentatively TRBD2 (6 bases). CDR1 is SEHNR, CDR2 FQNEAQ, per germline (reference sequence). V shed 7 bases and J shed 0 bases, with 12 bases lying between them. The CDR3 consists of 15 residues. The CDR3 here is CASNTGSPNTGELFF. The DNA of the CDR3 is TGTGCCAGCAACACCGGGAGTCCGAACACCGGGGAGCTGTTTTTT.

V is TRBV7-2 and J is TRBJ2-7, with 10 bases fitting TRBD2. Germline assignment: CDR1 SGHTA and CDR2 FQGNSA. CDR3 length: 15 residues. The ends lost 1 base at V and 3 bases at J; junction bases unmatched: 3. CDR3 coding DNA: TGTGCCAGCAGCTTAGTGGGGACTAGCGACTACGAGCAGTACTTC. Protein: CASSLVGTSDYEQYF.

The chain couples TRBV21-1 to TRBJ2-5; no check of the table's D call, TRBD2, against the DNA was made. TRBV21-1 is listed as a pseudogene. CDR3 length: 16 residues. The chain's CDR3 is CASSNNAGAAAPPQYF. The CDR3 region has the DNA TGTGCCAGCAGCAATAATGCGGGCGCAGCCGCACCCCCGCAGTACTTC.

The chain joins TRBV2 to TRBJ2-7; the D gene is possibly TRBD1 (6 bases). Trimming shortened V by 6 bases and J by 3 bases, and 21 bases separated the two germline ends. This CDR3 region has 16 residues. Germline V CDR1 and CDR2: SNHLY, FYNNEI. CDR3 DNA sequence: TGTGCCAGCAGCTCCCCCCAGGGGCGCCTCCGCTACGAGCAGTACTTC. This translates into CASSSPQGRLRYEQYF.

The chain has TRBV6-5 and TRBJ1-1, with D uncertain. V dropped 7 bases and J dropped 11 bases, with 20 bases sitting between them. The CDR3 covers 13 residues. Germline CDR1 is MNHEY and CDR2 is SVGAGI. DNA for the CDR3: TGTGCCAGCACTAATGAGGGAGGGAGAGGGGCTTTCTTT. It specifies CASTNEGGRGAFF.

The rearrangement links TRBV28 to TRBJ2-7, with TRBD1 matching 7 bases. CDR1 and CDR2 (germline): MDHEN, SYDVKM. CDR3 length: 14 residues. Unmatched junction bases numbered 8, after V lost 7 bases and J lost 2 bases. Here the CDR3 DNA reads TGTGCCAGCACCCTCCAGGGGGATACCTACGAGCAGTACTTC. Translation: CASTLQGDTYEQYF.

The CDR3 reads CSASSERVLGEQYF. In DNA, the CDR3 is TGCAGTGCCAGTTCCGAGCGGGTATTAGGGGAGCAGTACTTC. The rearrangement links TRBV20-1 to TRBJ2-7, with D tentatively TRBD2 (6 bases). CDR1 is DFQATT, CDR2 SNEGSKA, per germline (reference sequence). The CDR3 is 14 residues long. V was cut by 6 bases and J by 7 bases, with 22 bases left in between.

The V gene is TRBV21-1, the J gene TRBJ2-5; TRBD2, the D gene given by the table, was not confirmed from the DNA. TRBV21-1 is a pseudogene. CDR3 length: 15 residues. CDR3 protein: CASSKRLAGRETQYF. Written as DNA, the CDR3 is TGTGCCAGCAGTAAGCGGCTAGCGGGAAGAGAGACCCAGTACTTC.

This clone has just one count. The chain couples TRBV28 to TRBJ1-5; D is unclear. Trimming pared 6 bases from V and 6 bases from J, leaving 15 bases between. The CDR3 loop spans 14 amino acids. Germline CDR1 reads MDHEN; CDR2 reads SYDVKM. The DNA of the CDR3 is TGTGCCAGCAGGTTAGACTTAGTTCGTCAGCCCCAGCATTTT. Its translation: CASRLDLVRQPQHF.

V gene TRBV24-1 combines with J gene TRBJ1-1; D ambiguous. The CDR3 covers 13 residues. The V end lost 0 bases, the J end lost 7 bases, and 8 bases lay between the germline ends. Germline values: CDR1 KGHDR, CDR2 SFDVKD. CDR3 DNA sequence: TGTGCCACCAGTGATTTGCCGAACGGTGAAGCTTTCTTT. This codes for CATSDLPNGEAFF.

V is TRBV29-1 and J is TRBJ2-7, with 9 bases fitting TRBD2. V lost 7 bases to trimming and J lost 4 bases; unmatched junction nucleotides: 11. The V gene's germline CDR1 is SQVTM and CDR2 ANQGSEA. The CDR3 has 14 amino acids. As DNA, the CDR3 is TGCAGCGCCTCCCTTTTTAGCGGGAGATACGAGCAGTACTTC. It encodes CSASLFSGRYEQYF.

This chain links TRBV3-1 (or the pseudogene TRBV3-2) with TRBJ1-1, with TRBD1 matching over 10 bases. Germline V gene lookup returns CDR1 LGHDT and CDR2 YNNKEL (reference sequence). CDR3 length equals 15 residues. V gave up 3 bases and J gave up 7 bases; unmatched junction bases: 8. The CDR3 region is CASSHRQGALNEAFF. In DNA, the CDR3 is TGTGCCAGCAGCCACCGACAGGGGGCGCTTAATGAAGCTTTCTTT.

The chain is built from TRBV28 and TRBJ2-6; the D gene is possibly TRBD1 (5 bases). From germline, CDR1 is MDHEN and CDR2 SYDVKM. The CDR3 consists of 15 residues. Trimming took off 6 bases at V and 1 base at J, with 10 bases between the two ends. The CDR3 DNA sequence: TGTGCCAGCAGGGGCCAGGGATCTGGGGCCAACGTCCTGACTTTC. This encodes CASRGQGSGANVLTF.

This chain uses TRBV16 with TRBJ1-3; D unresolved. This CDR3 is built from 15 residues. V lost 3 bases, J lost 1 base, and 10 bases lay in between. CDR1 and CDR2 (germline): KGHSY, FQNENV. CDR3 amino acids: CASSHSTGSGNTIYF. The CDR3, as DNA: TGTGCCAGCAGCCATTCAACGGGGTCTGGAAACACCATATATTTT.

The chain links TRBV28 to TRBJ2-5, with D maybe TRBD2 (5 bases). Trimming cost V 7 bases and J 5 bases, with 17 bases left between them. There are 14 residues in the CDR3. Germline loops: CDR1 MDHEN, CDR2 SYDVKM. The CDR3 DNA reads TGTGCCAGCAATGACCGAGGGAGAGTGGAGACCCAGTACTTC. It translates to CASNDRGRVETQYF.

The V and J genes are TRBV6-5 and TRBJ2-1, with a weak D call TRBD1 (6 bases). The germline V gene encodes CDR1 MNHEY and CDR2 SVGAGI. Trimming pared 6 bases from V and 7 bases from J, leaving 19 bases between. The CDR3 length is 15 residues. In nucleotides, the CDR3 is TGTGCCAGCAGGCCGGACAGAACGACCGAGAATGAGCAGTTCTTC. Translating it yields CASRPDRTTENEQFF.

The CDR3 DNA is TGTGCCAGCAGACTAGCGGGAGACACAGATACGCAGTATTTT. This encodes CASRLAGDTDTQYF. This chain uses TRBV6-5 with TRBJ2-3; 11 nucleotides line up with TRBD2. The V and J ends lost 6 bases and 2 bases, in that order; junction bases with no gene match: 1. Germline V CDR1 and CDR2: MNHEY, SVGAGI. This CDR3 has 14 residues.

The chain couples TRBV18 to TRBJ1-2; a weak D match, TRBD1 (5 bases). Germline loops: CDR1 KGHSH, CDR2 LQKENI. V was trimmed by 6 bases and J by 6 bases, leaving 20 bases between them. This CDR3 spans 15 amino acids. The CDR3 DNA is TGTGCCAGCTCCTTATCGACAGACCGGAGGGATGGCTACACCTTC. Its translation is CASSLSTDRRDGYTF. The full variable domain, completed using reference TRBV18 and TRBJ1-2, is NAGVMQNPRHLVRRRGQEARLRCSPMKGHSHVYWYRQLPEEGLKFMVYLQKENIIDESGMPKERFSAEFPKEGPSILRIQQVVRGDSAAYFCASSLSTDRRDGYTFGSGTRLTVV.

The gene calls are TRBV29-1 and TRBJ2-4, with 9 positions matching TRBD1. The junction had 7 bases not matched to a gene; V was cut back by 5 bases and J by 8 bases. Germline V gene data show CDR1 as SQVTM and CDR2 as ANQGSEA. CDR3 length: 13 residues. CDR3 DNA sequence: TGCAGCGTTACTACAGGGGGCTCGGACATTCAGTACTTC. Translation gives CSVTTGGSDIQYF.

The chain carries TRBV28 and TRBJ1-2; possibly TRBD1 for D (5 bases). This CDR3 region has 13 residues. From germline, CDR1 is MDHEN and CDR2 SYDVKM. The V end lost 6 bases, the J end lost 5 bases, and 13 bases lay between the germline ends. CDR3 DNA sequence: TGTGCCAGCAGGGGGGGTTCGGGGTATGGCTACACCTTC. Protein sequence: CASRGGSGYGYTF.

The chain uses TRBV21-1 and TRBJ1-6; the listed D gene, TRBD1, was not tested against the DNA. TRBV21-1 is classified as a pseudogene. CDR3 length: 15 amino acids. Here the CDR3 DNA reads TGTGCCAGCAGCAAAGTGCAGGGCCGGCGTTCACCCCTCCACTTT. It is translated as CASSKVQGRRSPLHF.

The CDR3 loop is CASSSLPSQGKQPQHF. Here the CDR3 DNA reads TGTGCCAGCAGTTCCCTCCCGTCTCAGGGGAAACAGCCCCAGCATTTT. The V call is TRBV6-5, the J call TRBJ1-5; D perhaps matches TRBD1 (6 bases). V lost 4 bases to trimming and J lost 7 bases, with 20 bases between them. Germline lookup yields CDR1 MNHEY and CDR2 SVGAGI. CDR3 size: 16 residues.

The genes are TRBV9 and TRBJ1-3; perhaps TRBD1 as D (6 bases). CDR1 is SGDLS, CDR2 YYNGEE, per germline. Trimming took off 4 bases at V and 7 bases at J, with 18 bases between the two ends. This CDR3 spans 15 amino acids. The CDR3 protein is CASSKAGQSSNTIYF. The CDR3 coding sequence is TGTGCCAGCAGCAAAGCTGGACAGTCGAGTAACACCATATATTTT.

V is TRBV7-9 and J is TRBJ2-5; 9 bases match TRBD2. After removal of 2 bases from V and 5 bases from J, the junction contained 3 bases not matched to a gene. Germline V gene data show CDR1 as SEHNR and CDR2 as FQNEAQ (reference sequence). The CDR3 consists of 14 residues. The CDR3 here is CASSLSSGTETQYF. The CDR3 DNA reads TGTGCCAGCAGCTTATCTAGCGGGACGGAGACCCAGTACTTC.

This sequence joins TRBV11-2 and TRBJ2-1, with 16 bases identical to TRBD2. J was trimmed by 8 bases and V by 3 bases; bases with no gene match: 7. This CDR3 is 17 amino acids long. From germline, CDR1 is SGHAT and CDR2 FQNNGV. In DNA, the CDR3 is TGTGCCAGCAGCTTGGACGGGGGACTAGCGGGAGGGGATGAGCAGTTCTTC. It encodes CASSLDGGLAGGDEQFF.

V and J are TRBV5-4 and TRBJ2-2; D is ambiguous. The V and J ends lost 0 bases and 4 bases respectively, with 16 bases between them. This CDR3 region has 17 residues. Germline V CDR1 and CDR2: SGHNT, YYREEE (reference sequence). CDR3 in amino acids: CASSLDSSTRGTGELFF. The CDR3 region has the DNA TGTGCCAGCAGCTTGGATTCTTCGACCCGAGGCACCGGGGAGCTGTTTTTT.